The 2 T cell receptor beta chains below were found in one sample sequenced in a study of shared clonotypes between healthy human individuals. Sequencing was performed with immunoSEQ multiplex PCR; in TCRdb, only in-frame clones are kept and a portion is missing. The table lists around 500,000 clones, about 84% of them singletons. The specimen was PBMCs. The receptors stem from a woman in her thirties or forties in good health. Some clones in this sample may be carry-over from other donors' samples.

The chain carries TRBV11-1 and TRBJ1-4, with 7 bases identical to TRBD1. CDR3 length: 15 residues. Germline lookup yields CDR1 SGHAT and CDR2 FQDESV (reference sequence). V lost 5 bases to trimming and J lost 4 bases; unmatched junction nucleotides: 7. CDR3 sequence reads: CASSVGTAYNEKLFF. The CDR3, as DNA: TGTGCCAGCAGCGTCGGGACAGCATATAATGAAAAACTGTTTTTT.

The chain uses TRBV7-6 and TRBJ2-7, with no clear D. The germline CDR1 and CDR2 sequences are SGHVS and FNYEAQ. Trimming took 5 bases from V and 5 from J, leaving 13 bases between them. This CDR3 spans 13 amino acids. Here the CDR3 DNA reads TGTGCCAGCAGCCCCCAGCCACAGAACGAGCAGTACTTC. It encodes CASSPQPQNEQYF.